Sequencing of this TCR beta chain was carried out in a study of shared clonotypes between healthy human individuals. Looking at the study overall: Three plates were used per donor for CD4 naive, three for CD4 memory, two for CD8 naive and one for CD8 memory. Study-wide results and limits: Larger estimated richness was generally seen in naive subsets than in memory subsets.

Over several immunoSEQ plates, each subset's genomic DNA was distributed in even portions. Produced via immunoSEQ multiplex PCR; TCRdb's table is partial and in-frame only. The table records hundreds of thousands of clones, roughly 70% of them present only once. Germline V gene lookup returns CDR1 MGHDK and CDR2 SYGVNS. This CDR3 contains 14 residues. Trimming took off 8 bases at V and 8 bases at J, with 21 bases between the two ends. A note on this clone: The antigen is not known.

This rearrangement joins TRBV25-1 to TRBJ1-2; D possibly corresponds to TRBD1 (5 bases). Source material: memory CD4+ T cells sorted from blood. The sample's subset: CD45RA-negative fraction. This TCR derives from a woman in her thirties in good health. CDR3 protein: CASSDTGFSGGYTF. Written as DNA, the CDR3 is TGTGCCAGCTCGGACACAGGTTTCTCGGGAGGCTACACCTTC.